The 24 T cell receptor beta chains below all came from one sample that was sequenced in a study of blood T cell repertoires in COVID-19. TCRdb's table, derived via immunoSEQ multiplex PCR, lists solely in-frame clones and lacks some. This table has around 250,000 clones, over 75% appearing once. The sequenced material came from PBMCs or T cells enriched from blood (not recorded which). The source is a woman aged 45-65 years with acute COVID-19.

This clone showed up just a few times. V usage is TRBV3-1 (or the pseudogene TRBV3-2) and J usage is TRBJ2-5; the D gene is possibly TRBD1 (6 bases). CDR3 length equals 14 residues. CDR1 and CDR2 from the germline V gene are LGHDT and YNNKEL (reference sequence). The V end was cut by 0 bases, the J end by 7 bases, with 12 bases between. The CDR3 protein is CASSQDRQAWTQYF. CDR3 DNA: TGTGCCAGCAGCCAAGACAGACAGGCTTGGACCCAGTACTTC.

This sequence joins TRBV6-2 or TRBV6-3 and TRBJ2-7, with D maybe TRBD2 (5 bases). Germline V lookup: CDR1 MNHEY, CDR2 SVGEGT. The CDR3 sequence is 16 residues long. Trimming left V 5 bases short and J 2 bases short, with 19 bases between. The CDR3, as DNA: TGTGCCAGCAGTCTACCCGTAGGGAGATTAACCTACGAGCAGTACTTC. It specifies CASSLPVGRLTYEQYF.

This clone is a singleton in its sample. The V call is TRBV28, the J call TRBJ2-3; 10 nucleotides agree with TRBD2. CDR1 is MDHEN and CDR2 is SYDVKM in the germline V gene. This CDR3 is built from 18 residues. Trimming at V came to 5 bases and at J to 3 bases, leaving 14 bases not matched to a gene. The CDR3 nucleotides are TGTGCCAGCAGTCATGGGGTAGCGGGGGGCCTCGGTACAGATACGCAGTATTTT. The encoded protein is CASSHGVAGGLGTDTQYF.

The sample holds a few counts of this clone. The J gene is TRBJ1-2, the V gene TRBV30; D gene uncertain. This CDR3 spans 14 amino acids. Per the germline V gene, CDR1 is GTSNPN and CDR2 is SVGIG (reference sequence). The ends were cut back, 2 bases at V and 4 bases at J, with 14 bases in the middle. The CDR3 bases are TGTGCCTGGAGTCCCCCGGGAGGGTCCTATGGCTACACCTTC. Translated, it gives CAWSPPGGSYGYTF.

The chain joins TRBV5-4 to TRBJ1-1; D is undetermined. V dropped 1 base and J dropped 5 bases, with 9 bases sitting between them. Germline lookup yields CDR1 SGHNT and CDR2 YYREEE (reference sequence). CDR3 length: 13 amino acids. In DNA, the CDR3 is TGTGCCAGCAGCTTGAGTGGCGGAACTGAAGCTTTCTTT. It is translated as CASSLSGGTEAFF.

The V and J genes are TRBV27 and TRBJ2-1; 15 nucleotides agree with TRBD2. V lost 4 bases and J lost 5; bases outside the gene matches: 9. The CDR3 covers 18 residues. Germline V lookup: CDR1 MNHEY, CDR2 SMNVEV (reference sequence). CDR3 sequence (DNA): TGTGCCAGCAGTTATATCACAGGACTAGCGGGGGGGCACAATGAGCAGTTCTTC. This gives the protein CASSYITGLAGGHNEQFF.

The V gene is TRBV11-2, the J gene TRBJ2-1; 7 nucleotides match TRBD2. CDR1 is SGHAT, CDR2 FQNNGV, per germline. The CDR3 totals 16 residues. V dropped 7 bases and J dropped 3; count of bases not matched to a gene: 12. This chain's CDR3 is CASISTGSGNYNEQFF. The CDR3 coding sequence is TGTGCCAGCATCTCCACGGGGAGCGGGAACTACAATGAGCAGTTCTTC.

This rearrangement joins TRBV30 to TRBJ2-7, with 8 positions matching TRBD1. Germline-derived CDR1 and CDR2 are GTSNPN and SVGIG (reference sequence). This CDR3 contains 14 residues. V lost 4 bases to trimming and J lost 2 bases; unmatched junction nucleotides: 7. Here the CDR3 reads CAWTPGQVAYEQYF. Here the CDR3 DNA reads TGTGCCTGGACTCCGGGACAGGTCGCCTACGAGCAGTACTTC.

This clone was observed a single time. The chain links TRBV7-6 to TRBJ2-2; tentative D call: TRBD1 (5 bases). The CDR3 covers 15 residues. CDR1 and CDR2 (germline): SGHVS, FNYEAQ. The V and J ends lost 5 bases and 1 base respectively, with 11 bases between them. The CDR3 here is CASSIGHMNTGELFF. In DNA, the CDR3 is TGTGCCAGCAGCATCGGACATATGAACACCGGGGAGCTGTTTTTT. Filled out from reference TRBV7-6 and TRBJ2-2, the complete variable domain reads GAGVSQSPRYKVTKRGQDVALRCDPISGHVSLYWYRQALGQGPEFLTYFNYEAQQDKSGLPNDRFSAERPEGSISTLTIQRTEQRDSAMYRCASSIGHMNTGELFFGEGSRLTVL.

The chain couples TRBV19 to TRBJ1-6, with unresolved D. The CDR3 sequence is 17 residues long. Germline V gene data show CDR1 as LNHDA and CDR2 as SQIVND (reference sequence). Trimming removed 7 bases at V and 1 base at J, with 17 bases between. The CDR3 loop is CASTLRRERSYNSPLHF. The CDR3 nucleotides read TGTGCCAGTACCCTGAGGAGGGAGAGATCCTATAATTCACCCCTCCACTTT.

Here the CDR3 DNA reads TGTGCCAGCAGCTTACAGGTTAATTCACCCCTCCACTTT. This gives the protein CASSLQVNSPLHF. The J gene is TRBJ1-6, the V gene TRBV7-2; no firm D call. The CDR3 sequence is 13 residues long. CDR1 and CDR2 from the germline V gene are SGHTA and FQGNSA. V was shortened by 2 bases and J by 6 bases, with 5 bases between the two germline ends.

The chain uses TRBV7-6 and TRBJ2-3; 11 bases are a match to TRBD2. The V gene end was trimmed by 5 bases and the J gene end by 3 bases; junction bases not matched to a gene: 7. The CDR3 extends over 16 amino acids. The germline CDR1 and CDR2 sequences are SGHVS and FNYEAQ. Here the CDR3 DNA reads TGTGCCAGCAGCCCGTTAGCGGGGGGGCGAACAGATACGCAGTATTTT. Amino acid sequence: CASSPLAGGRTDTQYF. Full variable domain (rest looked up from reference TRBV7-6 and TRBJ2-3): GAGVSQSPRYKVTKRGQDVALRCDPISGHVSLYWYRQALGQGPEFLTYFNYEAQQDKSGLPNDRFSAERPEGSISTLTIQRTEQRDSAMYRCASSPLAGGRTDTQYFGPGTRLTVL.

CDR3 DNA: TGCAGCGCATCAGGAGACAGGGGTGGGGAAAAACTGTTTTTT. It yields the protein CSASGDRGGEKLFF. The J gene is TRBJ1-4, the V gene TRBV29-1; TRBD1 agrees at 8 bases. CDR3 length equals 14 residues. After removal of 7 bases from V and 8 bases from J, the junction contained 12 bases not matched to a gene. CDR1 is SQVTM and CDR2 is ANQGSEA in the germline V gene.

The chain has TRBV7-2 and TRBJ2-7; a weak D match, TRBD1 (6 bases). Germline-derived CDR1 and CDR2 are SGHTA and FQGNSA. The CDR3 runs to 15 residues. Trimming removed 1 base from V and 3 bases from J, with 13 bases in between. For the CDR3, the DNA is TGTGCCAGCAGCTTAGATGGACAGAAGATCTACGAGCAGTACTTC. Translated, it gives CASSLDGQKIYEQYF.

V usage is TRBV7-3 and J usage is TRBJ1-2, with TRBD1 matching over 7 bases. This CDR3 contains 13 residues. After removal of 5 bases from V and 6 bases from J, the junction contained 6 bases not matched to a gene. CDR1 is SGHTA and CDR2 is FQGTGA in the germline V gene. For the CDR3, the DNA is TGTGCCAGCAGCCCCCAGGGGGTGGATGGCTACACCTTC. Amino acid sequence: CASSPQGVDGYTF.

The chain has TRBV5-4 and TRBJ1-6, with D tentatively TRBD1 (5 bases). Looked up from germline, CDR1 is SGHNT and CDR2 is YYREEE (reference sequence). CDR3 length equals 15 residues. V was clipped by 5 bases and J by 0 bases, with 9 bases between them. Here the CDR3 DNA reads TGTGCCAGCAGGATAGACAGCTCCTATAATTCACCCCTCCACTTT. Translated, it gives CASRIDSSYNSPLHF.

As DNA, the CDR3 is TGTGCCAGCAGCTTGACGGGACTAGGGTATTTGGAGACCCAGTACTTC. It specifies CASSLTGLGYLETQYF. The rearrangement links TRBV5-6 to TRBJ2-5; 8 nucleotides match TRBD2. Unmatched junction bases numbered 10, after V lost 1 base and J lost 5 bases. The CDR3 sequence is 16 residues long. In germline, CDR1 is SGHDT, CDR2 YYEEEE.

Concerning this clone itself: Additional DNA sequences in this sample encode the identical CDR3. J is TRBJ1-2 and V is TRBV4-3, with 8 bases matching TRBD1. V was pared by 3 bases and J by 7 bases, with 4 bases of the junction left unmatched. The CDR3 is 13 amino acids. CDR1 is LGHNA and CDR2 is YSLEER in the germline V gene. For the CDR3, the DNA is TGCGCCAGCAGCCAGGACAGGGCGGGTGGCTACACCTTC. This encodes CASSQDRAGGYTF.

This sequence joins TRBV15 and TRBJ2-1, with D unresolved. V lost 0 bases and J lost 12, with 12 bases in between. There are 13 residues in the CDR3. Germline CDR1 reads LNHNV; CDR2 reads YYDKDF (reference sequence). Here the CDR3 reads CATSRDKASGQFF. CDR3 coding DNA: TGTGCCACCAGCAGAGATAAGGCCTCGGGGCAGTTCTTC.

This clone was recorded only once. CDR3 amino acids: CASSLPTGMNTEAFF. CDR3 nucleotides: TGTGCCAGCAGCCTCCCGACAGGCATGAACACTGAAGCTTTCTTT. The genes are TRBV5-6 and TRBJ1-1; a weak D match, TRBD1 (6 bases). Between the trimmed V and J ends, which lost 4 bases and 0 bases, there was a span of 13 bases. Germline-derived CDR1 and CDR2 are SGHDT and YYEEEE. The CDR3 loop spans 15 amino acids.

This rearrangement joins TRBV29-1 to TRBJ1-2, with 8 bases aligning to TRBD1. This CDR3 has 12 amino acids. V was pared by 5 bases and J by 3 bases, with 2 bases of the junction left unmatched. Germline CDR1 reads SQVTM; CDR2 reads ANQGSEA. The chain's CDR3 is CSVSTGDYGYTF. The CDR3 nucleotides are TGCAGCGTTTCGACAGGGGACTATGGCTACACCTTC. The whole variable domain, filled in from reference TRBV29-1 and TRBJ1-2, reads SAVISQKPSRDICQRGTSLTIQCQVDSQVTMMFWYRQQPGQSLTLIATANQGSEATYESGFVIDKFPISRPNLTFSTLTVSNMSPEDSSIYLCSVSTGDYGYTFGSGTRLTVV.

Notes on this clone: The same CDR3 also results from other DNA sequences found in this sample. The rearrangement links TRBV11-2 to TRBJ2-1; no clear D. The CDR3 sequence is 12 residues long. CDR1 and CDR2 from the germline V gene are SGHAT and FQNNGV. Trimming stripped 2 bases from V and 6 bases from J, with 5 bases between. The DNA of the CDR3 is TGTGCCAGCAGCTTATCTCGCAATGAGCAGTTCTTC. Residues: CASSLSRNEQFF.

This rearrangement joins TRBV7-6 to TRBJ1-2, with no clear D. The ends were cut back, 6 bases at V and 8 bases at J, with 28 bases in the middle. The CDR3 has 17 residues. Per the germline V gene, CDR1 is SGHVS and CDR2 is FNYEAQ. The CDR3 bases are TGTGCCAGCAGTCCATTGCCCCCGCAAGGCGGGGTTCGAGGCTACACCTTC. It codes for CASSPLPPQGGVRGYTF.

The genes are TRBV19 and TRBJ1-2; D might be TRBD1 (6 bases). The V end was cut by 6 bases, the J end by 7 bases, with 9 bases between. This CDR3 has 11 amino acids. Germline CDR1 LNHDA, CDR2 SQIVND (reference sequence). CDR3 nucleotides: TGTGCCAGTAGCCACAGGGTTGGCTACACCTTC. Translation: CASSHRVGYTF.